The clone carrying this T cell receptor beta chain was seen at least ten times. Antigen unknown. Amplification of TCR beta CDR3 regions was performed using RNA transcripts as template. Initially, a first-round RT-PCR of the TCR CDR3 employed the HTBI primer set. TCRdb analysed the multiplex PCR reads with MiXCR anew, one entry per CDR3 protein. This sample carries hundreds of thousands of distinct CDR3 sequences, approximately 14% of them seen once, and the ten largest clones take roughly a fifth. The data derive from a study of T cells in Graves' hyperthyroidism and ophthalmopathy. Study summary: Peripheral blood was drawn at first diagnosis, prior to all treatment.

J was trimmed by 2 bases and V by 2 bases; bases with no gene match: 3. The length of the CDR3 is 15 residues. Germline lookup yields CDR1 SGHAT and CDR2 FQNNGV. Study conclusions and caveats: Ophthalmopathy stood apart from stable hyperthyroidism in a 13 V-J model.

The specimen was blood. The sequence came from an older woman with Graves' ophthalmopathy. This chain connects TRBV11-2 to TRBJ1-2, with TRBD1 matching over 9 bases. CDR3 sequence: CASSLQQGANYGYTF. The CDR3, as DNA: TGTGCCAGCAGCTTACAACAGGGGGCAAACTATGGCTACACCTTC.